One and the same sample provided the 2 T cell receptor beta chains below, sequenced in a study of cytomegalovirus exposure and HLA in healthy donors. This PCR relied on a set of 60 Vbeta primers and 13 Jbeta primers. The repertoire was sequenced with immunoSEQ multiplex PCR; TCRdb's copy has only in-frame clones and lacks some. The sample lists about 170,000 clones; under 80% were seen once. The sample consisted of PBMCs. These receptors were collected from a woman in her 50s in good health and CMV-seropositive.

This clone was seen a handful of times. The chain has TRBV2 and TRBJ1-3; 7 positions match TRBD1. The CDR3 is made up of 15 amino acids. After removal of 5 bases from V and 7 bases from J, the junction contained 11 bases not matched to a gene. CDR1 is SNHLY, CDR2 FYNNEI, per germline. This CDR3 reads CASSSLDREWNTIYF. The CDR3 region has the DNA TGTGCCAGCAGTTCTCTTGACAGGGAATGGAACACCATATATTTT.

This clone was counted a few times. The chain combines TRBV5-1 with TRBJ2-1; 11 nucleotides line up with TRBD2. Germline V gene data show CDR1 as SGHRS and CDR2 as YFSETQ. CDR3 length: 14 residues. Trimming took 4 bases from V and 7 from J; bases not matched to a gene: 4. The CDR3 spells CASSDPSGGNEQFF. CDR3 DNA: TGCGCCAGCAGCGATCCTAGCGGGGGGAATGAGCAGTTCTTC.